The 28 T cell receptor beta chains given below trace back to one sample, sequenced in a study of blood T cell repertoires in COVID-19. TCRdb's copy holds only in-frame clones and misses some; the assay was immunoSEQ multiplex PCR. The sample consists of about 300,000 clones, around nine tenths of them appearing once. Sequencing used PBMCs or T cells enriched from blood (not recorded which). The receptors come from a woman aged 30 to 39 who had recovered from COVID-19.

The V gene is TRBV6-6, the J gene TRBJ1-3, with TRBD1 matching 7 bases. The CDR3 spans 15 residues. Germline CDR1 MNHNY, CDR2 SVGAGI (reference sequence). V dropped 4 bases and J dropped 1; count of bases not matched to a gene: 4. CDR3 in DNA: TGTGCCAGCAGTTCGACAGGGAGGTCTGGAAACACCATATATTTT. This codes for CASSSTGRSGNTIYF.

The V gene is TRBV5-4, the J gene TRBJ2-3, with D possibly being TRBD2 (6 bases). This CDR3 is 16 amino acids long. The germline V gene encodes CDR1 SGHNT and CDR2 YYREEE (reference sequence). Trimming left V 4 bases short and J 2 bases short, with 17 bases between. The CDR3 spells CASSLWVGGNTDTQYF. Here the CDR3 DNA reads TGTGCCAGCAGCCTTTGGGTGGGGGGAAACACAGATACGCAGTATTTT.

The chain employs TRBV5-1 and TRBJ1-5, with D tentatively TRBD1 (6 bases). V dropped 4 bases and J dropped 7 bases, with 15 bases sitting between them. The germline gives CDR1 SGHRS, CDR2 YFSETQ. This CDR3 has 14 amino acids. The CDR3 DNA reads TGCGCCAGCAGCGGGGGCTCGGTAGGGCAGCCCCAGCATTTT. This translates into CASSGGSVGQPQHF.

V is TRBV19 and J is TRBJ2-7, with a tentative D call TRBD1 (6 bases). Germline assignment: CDR1 LNHDA and CDR2 SQIVND (reference sequence). Trimming stripped 6 bases from V and 1 base from J, with 13 bases between. The CDR3 contains 14 residues. The CDR3 region is CASSQVQGSYEQYF. DNA for the CDR3: TGTGCCAGTAGCCAAGTACAGGGATCCTACGAGCAGTACTTC.

J is TRBJ1-4 and V is TRBV27; D gene unclear. V gave up 11 bases and J gave up 0 bases, with 19 bases separating them. The CDR3 runs 16 residues. Germline V lookup: CDR1 MNHEY, CDR2 SMNVEV (reference sequence). CDR3 in amino acids: CAASPTGGTTNEKLFF. The CDR3 coding sequence is TGTGCCGCCAGCCCCACGGGTGGTACAACTAATGAAAAACTGTTTTTT.

This chain's CDR3 is CATRMGGSSYEQYF. In nucleotides, the CDR3 is TGTGCCACCCGGATGGGCGGGTCCTCCTACGAGCAGTACTTC. The rearrangement uses TRBV10-3 and TRBJ2-7; possibly TRBD2 for D (5 bases). Per the germline V gene, CDR1 is ENHRY and CDR2 is SYGVKD. The CDR3 is 14 residues long. V was clipped by 10 bases and J by 0 bases, with 16 bases between them.

This rearrangement joins TRBV7-3 to TRBJ2-2, with 8 bases matching TRBD2. V lost 6 bases to trimming and J lost 2 bases; unmatched junction nucleotides: 8. CDR3 size: 16 residues. In germline, CDR1 is SGHTA, CDR2 FQGTGA. CDR3 DNA sequence: TGTGCCAGCAGGTCAAGCGGGGGCACTAACACCGGGGAGCTGTTTTTT. Translation: CASRSSGGTNTGELFF.

J is TRBJ1-5 and V is TRBV3-1 (or the pseudogene TRBV3-2); no firm D call. The CDR3 has 13 residues. Germline V gives CDR1 LGHDT, CDR2 YNNKEL (reference sequence). V was trimmed by 1 base and J by 6 bases, leaving 7 bases between them. CDR3 nucleotide sequence: TGTGCCAGCAGCCAAGGTCGGGGTCAGCCCCAGCATTTT. It translates to CASSQGRGQPQHF.

The chain uses TRBV27 and TRBJ1-2, with D perhaps matching TRBD1 (5 bases). V gave up 1 base and J gave up 3 bases, with 9 bases separating them. The CDR3 totals 14 residues. The germline gives CDR1 MNHEY, CDR2 SMNVEV (reference sequence). This CDR3 reads CASSLYGGDYGYTF. The DNA for the CDR3 is TGTGCCAGCAGTTTATATGGGGGGGACTATGGCTACACCTTC.

This chain uses TRBV3-1 (or the pseudogene TRBV3-2) with TRBJ1-2, with a tentative D call TRBD1 (5 bases). This CDR3 region has 16 residues. Trimming shortened V by 0 bases and J by 4 bases, and 15 bases separated the two germline ends. Germline-derived CDR1 and CDR2 are LGHDT and YNNKEL (reference sequence). CDR3 protein: CASSQDPRAKGYGYTF. Here the CDR3 DNA reads TGTGCCAGCAGCCAAGATCCCAGGGCCAAGGGCTATGGCTACACCTTC.

V is TRBV27 and J is TRBJ2-7; D is uncertain. The ends were cut back, 5 bases at V and 0 bases at J, with 14 bases in the middle. Germline V lookup: CDR1 MNHEY, CDR2 SMNVEV (reference sequence). The CDR3 is 15 residues long. The CDR3 coding sequence is TGTGCCAGCAGTCCGCGGCCCCCGAGCTCCTACGAGCAGTACTTC. The encoded protein is CASSPRPPSSYEQYF.

The genes are TRBV5-4 and TRBJ1-6, with 7 bases lining up with TRBD1. The CDR3 is 15 amino acids. The V gene's germline CDR1 is SGHNT and CDR2 YYREEE (reference sequence). V trimming: 4 bases; J trimming: 6 bases; junction bases outside the gene matches: 7. CDR3 coding DNA: TGTGCCAGCAGCCCCCGGACAGGACCTAATTCACCCCTCCACTTT. Its translation: CASSPRTGPNSPLHF.

This chain connects TRBV30 to TRBJ1-1; D call uncertain. Per germline, CDR1 GTSNPN and CDR2 SVGIG (reference sequence). This CDR3 spans 13 amino acids. With 0 bases removed from V and 11 bases from J, the gap between germline ends came to 16 bases. CDR3 DNA sequence: TGTGCCTGGAGTGTACTAGTAGGGCCGGCGGCTTTCTTT. Amino acid sequence: CAWSVLVGPAAFF.

The gene calls are TRBV18 and TRBJ1-1; TRBD1 might be the D (6 bases). V lost 3 bases and J lost 4, with 12 bases in between. CDR1 is KGHSH, CDR2 LQKENI, per germline. The CDR3 contains 14 residues. As DNA, the CDR3 is TGTGCCAGCTCACCCAGGGGTCTGGTCACTGAAGCTTTCTTT. It translates to CASSPRGLVTEAFF.

This chain joins TRBV6-4 and TRBJ2-2; no clear D. The CDR3 extends over 13 amino acids. Trimming removed 6 bases at V and 6 bases at J, with 11 bases between. Germline V gives CDR1 MRHNA, CDR2 SNTAGT. CDR3 region: CASRRELAGELFF. CDR3 sequence (DNA): TGTGCCAGCAGACGCGAGTTGGCCGGGGAGCTGTTTTTT.

This clone has a single count. V usage is TRBV7-9 and J usage is TRBJ1-1, with a possible D match to TRBD1 (6 bases). This CDR3 is 14 amino acids long. Germline CDR1 SEHNR, CDR2 FQNEAQ (reference sequence). V lost 5 bases and J lost 6, with 16 bases in between. CDR3 in DNA: TGTGCCAGCAGCCAACAGGGTTCGGTCTCTGAAGCTTTCTTT. This translates into CASSQQGSVSEAFF.

The rearrangement links TRBV7-3 to TRBJ2-1; a weak D match, TRBD2 (5 bases). The CDR3 consists of 15 residues. V dropped 5 bases and J dropped 4 bases, with 15 bases sitting between them. Germline lookup yields CDR1 SGHTA and CDR2 FQGTGA. CDR3 sequence (DNA): TGTGCCAGCAGCCAACTGGGAGACCCATACAATGAGCAGTTCTTC. Residues: CASSQLGDPYNEQFF. Together with reference TRBV7-3 and TRBJ2-1, the CDR3 gives the full variable domain: GAGVSQTPSNKVTEKGKYVELRCDPISGHTALYWYRQSLGQGPEFLIYFQGTGAADDSGLPNDRFFAVRPEGSVSTLKIQRTERGDSAVYLCASSQLGDPYNEQFFGPGTRLTVL.

The gene calls are TRBV6-5 and TRBJ1-1, with D unresolved. The CDR3 sequence is 13 residues long. Trimming took off 7 bases at V and 2 bases at J, with 11 bases between the two ends. CDR1 and CDR2 from the germline V gene are MNHEY and SVGAGI. DNA of the CDR3: TGTGCCAGCACTGCAAAGCGTAACACTGAAGCTTTCTTT. Protein sequence: CASTAKRNTEAFF.

As to this clone: The junction departs from the called germline gene at one end, perhaps through a read error. The chain joins TRBV6-5 to TRBJ1-1, with 7 bases lining up with TRBD1. The CDR3 is made up of 15 amino acids. The germline V gene encodes CDR1 MNHEY and CDR2 SVGAGI. The CDR3 bases are TGTGCCAGCCGTTATAACTCCCGGACAGGCACTGAAGCTTTCTTT. Translating it yields CASRYNSRTGTEAFF.

The gene calls are TRBV7-2 and TRBJ1-3; D is unclear. CDR1 is SGHTA and CDR2 is FQGNSA in the germline V gene. This CDR3 has 14 amino acids. The ends were cut back, 1 base at V and 4 bases at J, with 8 bases in the middle. CDR3 DNA: TGTGCCAGCAGCTTAGGGCCAGGCGGAAACACCATATATTTT. This sequence encodes CASSLGPGGNTIYF.

The CDR3 nucleotides read TGTGCCAGCAGTTACGCGGGATCTGAAGCTTTCTTT. It specifies CASSYAGSEAFF. The V call is TRBV6-5, the J call TRBJ1-1; D gene unclear. Trimming took 2 bases from V and 6 from J, leaving 7 bases between them. The CDR3 runs 12 residues. Germline lookup yields CDR1 MNHEY and CDR2 SVGAGI.

This chain connects TRBV14 to TRBJ2-5, with a tentative D call TRBD2 (6 bases). The CDR3 runs to 13 residues. V was cut by 4 bases and J by 3 bases, with 9 bases left in between. CDR1 is SGHDN and CDR2 is FVKESK in the germline V gene. DNA for the CDR3: TGTGCCAGCAGCCGTGCGGGGAAAGAGACCCAGTACTTC. Its protein product is CASSRAGKETQYF.

The genes are TRBV18 and TRBJ1-1, with TRBD1 matching 8 bases. CDR3 length: 13 residues. With V trimmed by 10 bases and J by 1 base, 5 bases remained unmatched. The germline CDR1 and CDR2 sequences are KGHSH and LQKENI. The CDR3 sequence: CATQTGANTEAFF. In nucleotides, the CDR3 is TGTGCCACCCAGACAGGGGCGAACACTGAAGCTTTCTTT.

J is TRBJ1-3 and V is TRBV9, with 10 bases lining up with TRBD1. The CDR3 covers 15 residues. Per the germline V gene, CDR1 is SGDLS and CDR2 is YYNGEE. V lost 2 bases, J lost 2 bases, and 1 base stayed unmatched. The CDR3 nucleotides are TGTGCCAGCAGCGTGGGGACAGGGGCTGGAAACACCATATATTTT. Amino acid sequence: CASSVGTGAGNTIYF.

The chain carries TRBV9 and TRBJ2-7, with D perhaps matching TRBD1 (5 bases). V dropped 0 bases and J dropped 2 bases, with 15 bases sitting between them. Germline values: CDR1 SGDLS, CDR2 YYNGEE. The CDR3 is made up of 16 amino acids. CDR3 in amino acids: CASSVGLAGNPYEQYF. CDR3 coding DNA: TGTGCCAGCAGCGTAGGGTTGGCAGGGAATCCCTACGAGCAGTACTTC.

This chain links TRBV28 with TRBJ1-5; D is perhaps TRBD1 (6 bases). In germline, CDR1 is MDHEN, CDR2 SYDVKM. The V and J ends lost 6 bases and 5 bases respectively, with 11 bases between them. The CDR3 loop spans 13 amino acids. The CDR3: CASSPGVHQPQHF. The DNA of the CDR3 is TGTGCCAGCAGCCCAGGGGTTCATCAGCCCCAGCATTTT.

The gene calls are TRBV7-8 and TRBJ1-3; D possibly corresponds to TRBD1 (6 bases). V was shortened by 1 base and J by 1 base, with 17 bases between the two germline ends. The CDR3 contains 18 residues. CDR1 SGHVS and CDR2 FQNEAQ come from the germline V gene. The DNA for the CDR3 is TGTGCCAGCAGCTTAGGGACAGCCTCCCAAAATTCTGGAAACACCATATATTTT. It specifies CASSLGTASQNSGNTIYF.

V is TRBV12-5 and J is TRBJ1-2; no definite D call. V was trimmed by 6 bases and J by 6 bases, leaving 17 bases between them. Germline CDR1 LGHNT, CDR2 FRNRAP. This CDR3 is 14 amino acids long. The CDR3 DNA reads TGTGCTAGTGGCCGGGGTCAGCCTGGGGATGGCTACACCTTC. Its translation: CASGRGQPGDGYTF.